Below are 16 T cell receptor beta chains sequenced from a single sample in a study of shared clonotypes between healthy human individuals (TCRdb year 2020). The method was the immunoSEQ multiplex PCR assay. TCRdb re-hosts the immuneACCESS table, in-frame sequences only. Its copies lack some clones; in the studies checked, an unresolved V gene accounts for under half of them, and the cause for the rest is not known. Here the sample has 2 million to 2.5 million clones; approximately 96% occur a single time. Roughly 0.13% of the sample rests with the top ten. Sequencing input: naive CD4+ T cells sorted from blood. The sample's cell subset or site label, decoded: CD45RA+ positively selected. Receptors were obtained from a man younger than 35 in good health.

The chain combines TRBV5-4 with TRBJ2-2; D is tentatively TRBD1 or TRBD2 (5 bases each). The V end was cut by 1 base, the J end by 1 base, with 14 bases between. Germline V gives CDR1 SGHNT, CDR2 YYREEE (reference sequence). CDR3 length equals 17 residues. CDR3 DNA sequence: TGTGCCAGCAGCTTGAATCCGGGACGGAAGAACACCGGGGAGCTGTTTTTT. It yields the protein CASSLNPGRKNTGELFF. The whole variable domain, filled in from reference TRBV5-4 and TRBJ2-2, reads ETGVTQSPTHLIKTRGQQVTLRCSSQSGHNTVSWYQQALGQGPQFIFQYYREEENGRGNFPPRFSGLQFPNYSSELNVNALELDDSALYLCASSLNPGRKNTGELFFGEGSRLTVL.

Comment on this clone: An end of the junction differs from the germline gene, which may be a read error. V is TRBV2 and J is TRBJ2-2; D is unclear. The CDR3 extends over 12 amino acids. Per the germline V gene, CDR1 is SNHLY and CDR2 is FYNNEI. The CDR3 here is CASREGTGELFF. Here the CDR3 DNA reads TGTGCCAGCAGAGAAGGTACCGGGGAGCTGTTTTTT. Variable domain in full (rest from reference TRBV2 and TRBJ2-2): EPEVTQTPSHQVTQMGQEVILRCVPISNHLYFYWYRQILGQKVEFLVSFYNNEISEKSEIFDDQFSVERPDGSNFTLKIRSTKLEDSAMYFCASREGTGELFFGEGSRLTVL.

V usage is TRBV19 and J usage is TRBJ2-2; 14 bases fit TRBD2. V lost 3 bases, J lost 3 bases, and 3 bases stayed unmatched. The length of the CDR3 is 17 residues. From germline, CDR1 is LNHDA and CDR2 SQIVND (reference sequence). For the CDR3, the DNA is TGTGCCAGTAGTATTTGGGGACTAGCGGGAGACACCGGGGAGCTGTTTTTT. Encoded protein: CASSIWGLAGDTGELFF.

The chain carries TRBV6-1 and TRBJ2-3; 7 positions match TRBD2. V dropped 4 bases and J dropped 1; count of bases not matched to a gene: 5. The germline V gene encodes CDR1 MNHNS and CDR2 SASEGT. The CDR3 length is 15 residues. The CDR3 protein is CASSVGLAGTDTQYF. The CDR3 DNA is TGTGCCAGCAGTGTCGGTCTAGCGGGCACAGATACGCAGTATTTT.

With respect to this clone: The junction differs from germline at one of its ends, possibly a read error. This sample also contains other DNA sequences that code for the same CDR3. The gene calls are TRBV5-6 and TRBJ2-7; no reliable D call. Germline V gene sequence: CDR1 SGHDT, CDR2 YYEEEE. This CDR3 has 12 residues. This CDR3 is CASSLVGSEQYF. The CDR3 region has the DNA TGTGCCAGCAGTTTGGTAGGGTCCGAGCAGTACTTC.

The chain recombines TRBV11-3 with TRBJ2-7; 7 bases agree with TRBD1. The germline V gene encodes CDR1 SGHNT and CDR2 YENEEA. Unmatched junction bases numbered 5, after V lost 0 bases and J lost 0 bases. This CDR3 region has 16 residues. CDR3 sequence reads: CASSLDGTEYSYEQYF. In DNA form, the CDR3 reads TGTGCCAGCAGCTTAGATGGGACAGAATACTCCTACGAGCAGTACTTC.

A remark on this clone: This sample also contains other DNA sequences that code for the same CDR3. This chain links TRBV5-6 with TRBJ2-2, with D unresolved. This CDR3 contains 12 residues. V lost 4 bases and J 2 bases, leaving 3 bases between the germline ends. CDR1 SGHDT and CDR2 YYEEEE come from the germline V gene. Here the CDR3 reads CASSRNTGELFF. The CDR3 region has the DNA TGTGCCAGCAGCAGAAACACCGGGGAGCTGTTTTTT.

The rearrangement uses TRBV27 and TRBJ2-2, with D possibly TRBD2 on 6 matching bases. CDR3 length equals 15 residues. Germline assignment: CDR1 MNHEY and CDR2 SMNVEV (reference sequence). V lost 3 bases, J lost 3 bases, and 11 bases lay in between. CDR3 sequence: CASSLEGPYTGELFF. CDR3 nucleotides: TGTGCCAGCAGTTTGGAGGGGCCGTACACCGGGGAGCTGTTTTTT.

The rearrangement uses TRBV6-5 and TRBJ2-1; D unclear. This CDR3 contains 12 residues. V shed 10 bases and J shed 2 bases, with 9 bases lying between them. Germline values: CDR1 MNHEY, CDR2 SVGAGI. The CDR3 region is CATENPYNEQFF. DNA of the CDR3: TGTGCCACCGAAAACCCCTACAATGAGCAGTTCTTC.

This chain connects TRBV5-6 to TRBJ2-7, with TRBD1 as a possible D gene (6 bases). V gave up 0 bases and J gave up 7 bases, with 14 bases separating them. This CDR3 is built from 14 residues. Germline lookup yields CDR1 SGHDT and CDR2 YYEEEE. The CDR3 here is CASSLAGDLGEQYF. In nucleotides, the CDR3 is TGTGCCAGCAGCTTGGCAGGGGACCTGGGAGAGCAGTACTTC.

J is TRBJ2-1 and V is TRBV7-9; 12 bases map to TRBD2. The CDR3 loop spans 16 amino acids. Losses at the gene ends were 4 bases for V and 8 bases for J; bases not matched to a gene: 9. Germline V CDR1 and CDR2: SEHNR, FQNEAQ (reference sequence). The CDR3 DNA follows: TGTGCCAGCAGCTACGGGAGACTAGCGGGAGCGTATGAGCAGTTCTTC. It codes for CASSYGRLAGAYEQFF.

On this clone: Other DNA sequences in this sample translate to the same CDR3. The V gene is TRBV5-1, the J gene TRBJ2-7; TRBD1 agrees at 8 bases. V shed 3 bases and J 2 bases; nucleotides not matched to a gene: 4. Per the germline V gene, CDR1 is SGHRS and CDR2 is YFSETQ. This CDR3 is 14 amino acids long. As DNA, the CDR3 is TGCGCCAGCAGCTCCGGACAGGGAACCTACGAGCAGTACTTC. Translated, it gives CASSSGQGTYEQYF.

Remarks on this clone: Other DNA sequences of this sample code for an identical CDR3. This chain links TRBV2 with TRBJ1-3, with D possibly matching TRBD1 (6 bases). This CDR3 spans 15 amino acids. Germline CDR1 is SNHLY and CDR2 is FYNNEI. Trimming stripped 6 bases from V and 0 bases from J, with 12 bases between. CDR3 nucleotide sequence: TGTGCCAGCAGCCAGGACAGTTACTCTGGAAACACCATATATTTT. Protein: CASSQDSYSGNTIYF.

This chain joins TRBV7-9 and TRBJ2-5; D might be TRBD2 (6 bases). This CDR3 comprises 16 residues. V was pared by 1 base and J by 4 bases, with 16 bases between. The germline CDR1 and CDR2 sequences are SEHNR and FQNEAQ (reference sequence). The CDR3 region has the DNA TGTGCCAGCAGCTTAGGGGCTAGCGAATGGGGAGAGACCCAGTACTTC. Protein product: CASSLGASEWGETQYF.

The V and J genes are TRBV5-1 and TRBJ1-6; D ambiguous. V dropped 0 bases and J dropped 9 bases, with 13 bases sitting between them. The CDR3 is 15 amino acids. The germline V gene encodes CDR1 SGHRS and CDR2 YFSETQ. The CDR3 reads CASSLDPSRGSPLHF. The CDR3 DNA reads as TGCGCCAGCAGCTTGGATCCGAGCCGCGGTTCACCCCTCCACTTT.

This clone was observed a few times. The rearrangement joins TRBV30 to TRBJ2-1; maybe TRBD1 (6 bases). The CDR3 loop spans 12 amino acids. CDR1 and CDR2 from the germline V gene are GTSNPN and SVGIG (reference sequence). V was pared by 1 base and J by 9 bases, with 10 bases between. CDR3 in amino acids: CAWSASRGEQFF. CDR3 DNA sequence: TGTGCCTGGAGTGCCTCCAGGGGTGAGCAGTTCTTC.